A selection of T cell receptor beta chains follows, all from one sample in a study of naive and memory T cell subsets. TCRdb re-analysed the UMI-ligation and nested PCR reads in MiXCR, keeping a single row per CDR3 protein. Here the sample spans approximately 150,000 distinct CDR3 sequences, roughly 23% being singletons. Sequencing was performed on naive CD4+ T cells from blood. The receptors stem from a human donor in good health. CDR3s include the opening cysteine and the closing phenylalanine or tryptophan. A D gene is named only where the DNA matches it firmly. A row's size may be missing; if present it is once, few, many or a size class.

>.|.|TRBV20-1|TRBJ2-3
CSARGSGTDTQYF
TGCTCCGCTAGGGGGAGTGGCACAGATACGCAGTATTTT
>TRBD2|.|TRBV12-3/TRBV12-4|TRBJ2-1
CASSRSTSPNEQFF
TGTGCCAGTTCCCGATCGACTAGCCCGAATGAGCAGTTCTTC
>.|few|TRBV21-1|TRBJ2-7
CASSYLKLAFPYEQYF
TGTGCCAGCAGCTACCTAAAACTAGCGTTCCCCTACGAGCAGTACTTC
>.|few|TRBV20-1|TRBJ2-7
CGARAPSIFYYEQYF
TGCGGTGCTAGGGCACCCTCTATCTTTTACTACGAGCAGTACTTC
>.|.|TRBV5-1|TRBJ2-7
CASSVWTDYYEQYF
TGCGCCAGCAGCGTTTGGACAGACTACTACGAGCAGTACTTC
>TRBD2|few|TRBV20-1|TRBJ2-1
CSASPLAGGYNEQFF
TGCAGTGCTAGTCCACTAGCGGGAGGATACAATGAGCAGTTCTTC
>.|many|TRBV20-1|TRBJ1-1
CSAAGRPRTEAFF
TGCAGTGCCGCGGGTCGCCCCAGGACTGAAGCTTTCTTT
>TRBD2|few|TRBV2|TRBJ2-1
CASTGLVFNEQFF
TGTGCCAGCACCGGACTAGTGTTCAATGAGCAGTTCTTC
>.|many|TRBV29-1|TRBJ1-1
CSVVVSGPEAFF
TGCAGCGTTGTGGTGTCAGGGCCTGAAGCTTTCTTT
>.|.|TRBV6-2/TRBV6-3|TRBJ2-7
CASSTLSEQYF
TGTGCCAGCAGTACGCTGAGCGAGCAGTACTTC
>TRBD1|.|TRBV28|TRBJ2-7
CASSLAPGTGSYEQYF
TGTGCCAGCAGTTTGGCCCCCGGGACAGGGTCCTACGAGCAGTACTTC
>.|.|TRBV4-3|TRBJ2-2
CASSQNVWSTGELFF
TGCGCCAGCAGCCAAAATGTTTGGTCCACCGGGGAGCTGTTTTTT
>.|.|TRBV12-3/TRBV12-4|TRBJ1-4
CASTNGGSNEKLFF
TGTGCCAGCACCAATGGGGGTTCAAACGAAAAACTGTTTTTT
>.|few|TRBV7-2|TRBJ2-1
CASTISLEAEQFF
TGTGCCAGCACCATAAGTTTGGAAGCAGAGCAGTTCTTC
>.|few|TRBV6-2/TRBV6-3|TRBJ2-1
CASSYSRRAGGNKQDEQFF
TGTGCCAGCAGTTACTCGAGGCGGGCCGGAGGCAACAAACAGGATGAGCAGTTCTTC
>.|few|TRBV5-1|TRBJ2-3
CASSRATSTDTQYF
TGCGCCAGCAGCCGGGCAACTAGCACAGATACGCAGTATTTT
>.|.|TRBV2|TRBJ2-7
CASSPQPPWAGPLYEQYF
TGTGCCAGCAGTCCCCAACCCCCCTGGGCGGGCCCCCTCTACGAGCAGTACTTC
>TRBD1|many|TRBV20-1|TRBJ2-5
CSARRIAPPMRGQGAVPQETQYF
TGCAGTGCTAGACGTATAGCCCCGCCCATGAGAGGACAGGGGGCTGTCCCTCAAGAGACCCAGTACTTC
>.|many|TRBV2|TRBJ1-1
CASSEFRPGASEAFF
TGTGCCAGCAGTGAATTCCGCCCCGGGGCATCTGAAGCTTTCTTT
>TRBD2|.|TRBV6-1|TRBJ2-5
CASTPWTSGSGETQYF
TGTGCCAGCACCCCTTGGACTAGCGGGAGCGGAGAGACCCAGTACTTC
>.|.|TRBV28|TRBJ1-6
CASSFRGGSPLHF
TGTGCCAGCAGTTTTAGGGGCGGGTCACCCCTCCACTTT
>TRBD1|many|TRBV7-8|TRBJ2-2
CASSLWTGKTGELFF
TGTGCCAGCAGCTTATGGACAGGGAAGACCGGGGAGCTGTTTTTT
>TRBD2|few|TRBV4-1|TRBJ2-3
CASSLAGYTDTQYF
TGCGCCAGCAGCCTAGCGGGGTACACAGATACGCAGTATTTT
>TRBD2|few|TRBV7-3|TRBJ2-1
CASSPRGGSLNNEQFF
TGTGCCAGCAGCCCCCGTGGCGGGAGTTTAAACAATGAGCAGTTCTTC
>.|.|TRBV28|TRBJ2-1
CASNGGSSYNEQFF
TGTGCCAGCAACGGCGGGTCCTCCTACAATGAGCAGTTCTTC
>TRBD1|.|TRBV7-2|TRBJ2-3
CASSVGQGTDTQYF
TGTGCCAGCAGCGTAGGACAGGGGACAGATACGCAGTATTTT
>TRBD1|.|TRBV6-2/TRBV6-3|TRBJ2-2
CASYQVTGGRTGELFF
TGTGCCAGCTATCAAGTAACAGGGGGACGAACCGGGGAGCTGTTTTTT
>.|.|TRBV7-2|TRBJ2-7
CASSLGGSEQYF
TGTGCCAGCAGCTTAGGCGGCAGCGAGCAGTACTTC
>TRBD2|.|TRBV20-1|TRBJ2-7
CSMLSGRKSSYEQYF
TGCAGCATGCTTAGCGGGAGGAAGAGCTCCTACGAGCAGTACTTC
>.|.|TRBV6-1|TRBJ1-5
CASSEASGLNQPQHF
TGTGCCAGCAGTGAAGCTTCCGGACTCAATCAGCCCCAGCATTTT
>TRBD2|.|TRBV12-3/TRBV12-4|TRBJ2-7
CASSSSLSGNYEQYF
TGTGCCAGCAGTTCCTCCCTTAGCGGGAATTACGAGCAGTACTTC
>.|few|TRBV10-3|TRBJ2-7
CAISDLGVGSYEQYF
TGTGCCATCAGTGACCTGGGAGTTGGTTCCTACGAGCAGTACTTC
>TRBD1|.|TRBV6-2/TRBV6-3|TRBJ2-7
CASKTTGTGGSYEQYF
TGTGCCAGCAAAACGACCGGGACAGGGGGTAGCTACGAGCAGTACTTC
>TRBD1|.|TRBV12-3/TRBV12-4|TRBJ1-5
CASSLVDRANQPQHF
TGTGCCAGCAGTTTAGTGGACAGGGCGAATCAGCCCCAGCATTTT
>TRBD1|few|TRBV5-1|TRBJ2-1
CASRSGTGDYNEQFF
TGCGCCAGCAGGTCCGGGACAGGGGACTACAATGAGCAGTTCTTC